This T cell receptor beta chain was documented in a study of T cells in Graves' hyperthyroidism and ophthalmopathy. The CDR3 spans 16 residues. Trimming left V 0 bases short and J 3 bases short, with 17 bases between. CDR1 and CDR2 from the germline V gene are GTSNPN and SVGIG (reference sequence). This clonotype has ten or more counts. Antigen: not known. TCR beta CDR3 regions were amplified from RNA. The HTBI primer set was used in a first-round RT-PCR of the TCR CDR3. TCRdb called the multiplex PCR reads again in MiXCR, with one record for every CDR3 protein. The sample contains around 570,000 distinct CDR3 sequences, 20% of which appear only once. Regarding the study as a whole: Blood held most thyroid clonotypes expanded above 0.001 frequency.

This chain connects TRBV30 to TRBJ1-2; D remains unclear. This TCR derives from a man aged 35-49 years with Graves' ophthalmopathy. The sample comprised blood. As DNA, the CDR3 is TGTGCCTGGAGTGTAAGGGAGAGAGAAGCACACTATGGCTACACCTTC. Translation: CAWSVREREAHYGYTF.